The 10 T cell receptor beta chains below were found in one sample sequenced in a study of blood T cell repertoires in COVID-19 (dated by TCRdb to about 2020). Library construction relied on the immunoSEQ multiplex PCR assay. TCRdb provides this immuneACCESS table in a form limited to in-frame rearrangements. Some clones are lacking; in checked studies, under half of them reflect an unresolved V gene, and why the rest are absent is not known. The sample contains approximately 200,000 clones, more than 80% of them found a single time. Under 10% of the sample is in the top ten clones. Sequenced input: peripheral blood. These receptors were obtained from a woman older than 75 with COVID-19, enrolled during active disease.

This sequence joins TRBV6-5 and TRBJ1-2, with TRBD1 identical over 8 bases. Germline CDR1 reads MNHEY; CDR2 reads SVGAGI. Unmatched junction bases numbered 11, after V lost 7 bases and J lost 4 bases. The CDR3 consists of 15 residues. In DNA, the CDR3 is TGTGCCAGCAACCCAAGCAGGGGGCAAGTCTATGGCTACACCTTC. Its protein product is CASNPSRGQVYGYTF.

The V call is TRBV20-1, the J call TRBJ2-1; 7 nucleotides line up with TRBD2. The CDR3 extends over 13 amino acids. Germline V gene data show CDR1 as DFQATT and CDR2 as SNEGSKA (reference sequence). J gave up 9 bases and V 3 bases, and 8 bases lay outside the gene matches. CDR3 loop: CSASGSSGGEQFF. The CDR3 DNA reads TGCAGTGCTAGTGGTTCTAGCGGAGGTGAGCAGTTCTTC.

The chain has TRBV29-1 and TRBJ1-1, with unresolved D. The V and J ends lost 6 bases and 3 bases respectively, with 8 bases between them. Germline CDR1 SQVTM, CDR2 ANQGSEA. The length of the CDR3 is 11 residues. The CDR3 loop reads CSVVRDTEAFF. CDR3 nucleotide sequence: TGCAGCGTCGTCCGGGACACTGAAGCTTTCTTT.

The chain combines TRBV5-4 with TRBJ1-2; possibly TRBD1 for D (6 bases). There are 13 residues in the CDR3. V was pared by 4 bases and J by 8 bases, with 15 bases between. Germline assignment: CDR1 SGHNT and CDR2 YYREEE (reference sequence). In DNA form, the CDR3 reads TGTGCCAGCAGCCCACCTCTGGGGGCCGGCTACACCTTC. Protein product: CASSPPLGAGYTF.

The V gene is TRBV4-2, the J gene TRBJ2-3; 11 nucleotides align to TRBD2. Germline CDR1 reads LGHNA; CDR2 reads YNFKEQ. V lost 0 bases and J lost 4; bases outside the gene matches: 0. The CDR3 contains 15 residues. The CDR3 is CASSQELAGADTQYF. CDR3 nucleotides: TGTGCCAGCAGCCAAGAACTAGCGGGAGCAGATACGCAGTATTTT.

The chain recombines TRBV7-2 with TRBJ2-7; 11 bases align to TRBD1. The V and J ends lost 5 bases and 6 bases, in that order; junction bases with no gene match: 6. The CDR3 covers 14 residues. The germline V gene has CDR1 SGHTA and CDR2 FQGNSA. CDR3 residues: CASSQGTGGGEQYF. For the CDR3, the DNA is TGTGCCAGCAGCCAAGGGACAGGGGGTGGCGAGCAGTACTTC. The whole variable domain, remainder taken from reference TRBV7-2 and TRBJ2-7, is GAGVSQSPSNKVTEKGKDVELRCDPISGHTALYWYRQSLGQGLEFLIYFQGNSAPDKSGLPSDRFSAERTGGSVSTLTIQRTQQEDSAVYLCASSQGTGGGEQYFGPGTRLTVT.

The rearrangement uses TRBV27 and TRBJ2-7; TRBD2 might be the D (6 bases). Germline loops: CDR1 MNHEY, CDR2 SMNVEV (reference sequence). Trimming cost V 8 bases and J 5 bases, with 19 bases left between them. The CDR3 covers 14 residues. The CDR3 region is CASSGAGRLDEQYF. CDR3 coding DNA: TGTGCCAGCTCCGGGGCAGGGAGGCTGGACGAGCAGTACTTC.

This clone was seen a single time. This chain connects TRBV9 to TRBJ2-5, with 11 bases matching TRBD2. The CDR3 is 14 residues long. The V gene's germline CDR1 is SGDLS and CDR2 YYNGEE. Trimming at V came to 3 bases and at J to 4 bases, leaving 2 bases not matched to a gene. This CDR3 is CASSDSGGGETQYF. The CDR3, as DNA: TGTGCCAGCAGCGATAGCGGGGGGGGAGAGACCCAGTACTTC.

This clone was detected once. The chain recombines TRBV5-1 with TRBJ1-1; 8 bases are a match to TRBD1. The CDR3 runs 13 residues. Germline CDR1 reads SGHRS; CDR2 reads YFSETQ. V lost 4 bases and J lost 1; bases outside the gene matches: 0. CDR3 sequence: CASSGQGNTEAFF. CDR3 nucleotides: TGCGCCAGCAGCGGACAGGGGAACACTGAAGCTTTCTTT.

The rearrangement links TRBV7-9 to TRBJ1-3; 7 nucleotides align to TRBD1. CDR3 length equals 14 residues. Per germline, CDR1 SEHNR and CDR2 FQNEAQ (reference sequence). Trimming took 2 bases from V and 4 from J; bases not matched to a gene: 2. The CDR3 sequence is CASSLRGGGNTIYF. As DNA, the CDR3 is TGTGCCAGCAGCTTAAGAGGGGGCGGAAACACCATATATTTT.